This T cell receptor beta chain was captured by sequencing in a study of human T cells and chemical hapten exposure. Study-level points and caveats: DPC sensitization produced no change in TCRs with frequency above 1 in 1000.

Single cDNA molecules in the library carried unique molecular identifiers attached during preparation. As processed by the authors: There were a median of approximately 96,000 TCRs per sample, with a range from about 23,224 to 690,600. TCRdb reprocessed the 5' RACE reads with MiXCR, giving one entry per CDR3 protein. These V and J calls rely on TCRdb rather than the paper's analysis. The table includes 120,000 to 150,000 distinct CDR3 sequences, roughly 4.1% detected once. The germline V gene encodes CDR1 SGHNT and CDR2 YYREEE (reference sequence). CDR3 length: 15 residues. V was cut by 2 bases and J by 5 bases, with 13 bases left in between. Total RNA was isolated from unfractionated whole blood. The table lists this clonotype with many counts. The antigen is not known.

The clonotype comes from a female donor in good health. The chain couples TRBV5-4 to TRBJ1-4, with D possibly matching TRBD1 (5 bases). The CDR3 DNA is TGTGCCAGCAGCTTAAATCGGGGCGGCAATGAAAAACTGTTTTTT. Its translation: CASSLNRGGNEKLFF.